This T cell receptor beta chain was identified in a study of blood T cells in healthy people across ages. Together with a sample-barcoded 5' primer, a J-beta primer mix was included in a second PCR lasting roughly 6 to 12 cycles. Using its own MiXCR run on the 5' RACE reads, TCRdb lists one record per CDR3 protein. The table lists some 1.8 million distinct CDR3 sequences, around 42% of them singletons. In the case of this clonotype: Germline and junction disagree at one end, which may indicate a read error.

Sequencing was performed on blood. The receptor comes from a human donor in good health.

The CDR3 sequence: CASSGWTSGVTGNEQFF. The CDR3 DNA follows: TGCGCCAGCAGCGGATGGACTAGCGGGGTAACGGGCAATGAGCAGTTCTTC. The chain combines TRBV11-2 with TRBJ2-1, with 12 nucleotides matching TRBD2. The CDR3 is 17 amino acids. CDR1 and CDR2 (germline): SGHAT, FQNNGV.